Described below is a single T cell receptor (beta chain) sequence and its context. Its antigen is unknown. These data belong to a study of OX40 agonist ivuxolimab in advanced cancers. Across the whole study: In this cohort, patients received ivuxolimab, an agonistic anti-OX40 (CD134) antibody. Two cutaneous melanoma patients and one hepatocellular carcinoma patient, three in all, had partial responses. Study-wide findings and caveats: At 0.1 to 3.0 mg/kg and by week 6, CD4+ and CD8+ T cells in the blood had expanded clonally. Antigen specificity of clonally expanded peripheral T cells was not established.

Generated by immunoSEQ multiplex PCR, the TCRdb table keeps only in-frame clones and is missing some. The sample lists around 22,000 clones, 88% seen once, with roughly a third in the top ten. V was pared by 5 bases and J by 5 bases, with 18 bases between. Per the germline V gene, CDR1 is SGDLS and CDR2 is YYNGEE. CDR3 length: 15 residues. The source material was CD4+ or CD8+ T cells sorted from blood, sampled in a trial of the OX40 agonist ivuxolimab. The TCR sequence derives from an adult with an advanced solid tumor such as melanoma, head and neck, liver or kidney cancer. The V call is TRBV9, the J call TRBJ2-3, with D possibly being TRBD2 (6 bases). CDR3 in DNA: TGTGCCAGCAGTGTTGCCGGGACTGATGGAGATACGCAGTATTTT. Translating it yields CASSVAGTDGDTQYF.